The 8 T cell receptor beta chains given below trace back to one sample, sequenced in a study of blood T cell repertoires in COVID-19. Assay: immunoSEQ multiplex PCR; the TCRdb copy retains only in-frame clones and omits some. The sample records about 60,000 clones, almost 90% being singletons. Sample: peripheral blood. These receptors all stem from a woman aged 80 or over with active COVID-19.

Only one count was recorded for this clone. V and J are TRBV30 and TRBJ2-7; 7 bases are a match to TRBD1. CDR3 length: 14 amino acids. The V and J ends lost 3 bases and 3 bases, in that order; junction bases with no gene match: 8. CDR1 is GTSNPN, CDR2 SVGIG, per germline (reference sequence). The CDR3: CAWSLTGILYEQYF. For the CDR3, the DNA is TGTGCCTGGAGCCTGACAGGGATCCTCTACGAGCAGTACTTC. The whole variable domain, filled in from reference TRBV30 and TRBJ2-7, reads SQTIHQWPATLVQPVGSPLSLECTVEGTSNPNLYWYRQAAGRGLQLLFYSVGIGQISSEVPQNLSASRPQDRQFILSSKKLLLSDSGFYLCAWSLTGILYEQYFGPGTRLTVT.

The rearrangement uses TRBV18 and TRBJ2-4; D is perhaps TRBD1 (5 bases). The V end was cut by 5 bases, the J end by 5 bases, with 13 bases between. Germline V CDR1 and CDR2: KGHSH, LQKENI. The CDR3 contains 14 residues. CDR3 DNA: TGTGCCAGCTCAGGTACAGGTACCGAAAACATTCAGTACTTC. Residues: CASSGTGTENIQYF.

This clone was seen once. The V gene is TRBV27, the J gene TRBJ1-2; 9 bases line up with TRBD1. V shed 5 bases, J shed 3 bases, and the junction held 7 bases outside the gene matches. The length of the CDR3 is 15 residues. CDR1 and CDR2 (germline): MNHEY, SMNVEV (reference sequence). The CDR3 sequence is CASSPQTGGHYGYTF. CDR3 bases: TGTGCCAGCAGTCCGCAGACAGGGGGGCACTATGGCTACACCTTC.

This clone was seen a single time. This chain links TRBV10-3 with TRBJ1-1, with D possibly TRBD1 on 5 matching bases. CDR1 and CDR2 from the germline V gene are ENHRY and SYGVKD. The CDR3 has 13 amino acids. V was trimmed by 7 bases and J by 2 bases, leaving 11 bases between them. In DNA form, the CDR3 reads TGTGCCATCATGTCCACAGGCAACACTGAAGCTTTCTTT. This translates into CAIMSTGNTEAFF.

The chain employs TRBV7-8 and TRBJ2-3, with D possibly TRBD2 on 6 matching bases. Germline CDR1 and CDR2: SGHVS and FQNEAQ. The CDR3 is 16 residues long. V gave up 5 bases and J gave up 0 bases, with 15 bases separating them. The CDR3 reads CASSHRLAVSTDTQYF. In DNA form, the CDR3 reads TGTGCCAGCAGCCATCGGTTAGCGGTTAGCACAGATACGCAGTATTTT.

The chain recombines TRBV5-4 with TRBJ2-5, with D possibly TRBD2 on 5 matching bases. The CDR3 is 13 amino acids. CDR1 is SGHNT, CDR2 YYREEE, per germline (reference sequence). Between the trimmed V and J ends, which lost 0 bases and 5 bases, there was a span of 8 bases. The chain's CDR3 is CASSLVGGETQYF. The CDR3 DNA reads as TGTGCCAGCAGCTTGGTGGGCGGGGAGACCCAGTACTTC.

This clone was counted only a few times. The CDR3 nucleotides read TGTGCCAGCAGTGCTAACCCAGGGTTAACTGAAGCTTTCTTT. Its translation is CASSANPGLTEAFF. The rearrangement links TRBV6-4 to TRBJ1-1, with D perhaps TRBD1 (5 bases). The CDR3 is 14 residues long. V gave up 4 bases and J gave up 5 bases, with 14 bases separating them. The germline CDR1 and CDR2 sequences are MRHNA and SNTAGT.

The rearrangement links TRBV4-1 to TRBJ2-4; 7 bases match TRBD2. V dropped 2 bases and J dropped 6; count of bases not matched to a gene: 7. This CDR3 comprises 15 residues. The germline gives CDR1 MGHRA, CDR2 YSYEKL. The CDR3 DNA reads as TGCGCCAGCAGCCAACGACGGGGGGTCTCAAACATTCAGTACTTC. It specifies CASSQRRGVSNIQYF.